The present entry profiles one TCR beta chain with its context. The read halts 3 residues ahead of the CDR3 end, with the missing end drawn from the germline J gene. The data are from a study of T cell clonality in common variable immunodeficiency. CDR3 length: 16 amino acids. Per germline, CDR1 SNHLY and CDR2 FYNNEI. Profiled with immunoSEQ multiplex PCR; TCRdb holds only in-frame clones, not every one. The specimen has under 35,000 clones, none found just once. This receptor was obtained from a person aged 18 to 75 in good health. The chain has TRBV2 and TRBJ2-3; a possible D gene is TRBD1 (7 bases). The sequenced material came from peripheral blood mononuclear cells. The sequenced part of the CDR3 DNA is TGTGCCAGCAGTGAAGCGCAGGAGGGGGCGGGTCAGCCG. Encoded protein: CASSEAQEGAGQP. The full CDR3 protein reads CASSEAQEGAGQPQYF.